This T cell receptor beta chain derives from a study of T cell repertoires in cytomegalovirus infection. Study overall: The authors used CMV epitopes that were HLA-C-restricted (recently identified) and HLA-B-restricted (well studied). Notes on the study in general: Across the ex vivo response, the dominant clonotypes were HLA-C-restricted CMV-specific TCR beta clonotypes.

Each CDR3 protein gets one entry after TCRdb re-called the reads with MiXCR. The sample has about half a million distinct CDR3 sequences, about 33% seen once. Germline-derived CDR1 and CDR2 are SGHTA and FQGNSA. V lost 4 bases and J lost 11, with 15 bases in between. The CDR3 loop spans 13 amino acids. In this sample, this clonotype turned up a few times. Its target is unknown. This receptor was obtained from a human donor in good health (CMV status not recorded). Some clones in this sample may be carry-over from other donors' samples. Specimen: cultured PBMCs, collected from culture after CMV antigen stimulation. The rearrangement uses TRBV7-2 and TRBJ1-5, with D perhaps matching TRBD1 (6 bases). DNA of the CDR3: TGTGCCAGCAGCTCCCACAGGGAAGGTGCCCAGCATTTT. This translates into CASSSHREGAQHF. Drawing the rest from reference TRBV7-2 and TRBJ1-5, the complete variable domain is GAGVSQSPSNKVTEKGKDVELRCDPISGHTALYWYRQSLGQGLEFLIYFQGNSAPDKSGLPSDRFSAERTGGSVSTLTIQRTQQEDSAVYLCASSSHREGAQHFGDGTRLSIL.